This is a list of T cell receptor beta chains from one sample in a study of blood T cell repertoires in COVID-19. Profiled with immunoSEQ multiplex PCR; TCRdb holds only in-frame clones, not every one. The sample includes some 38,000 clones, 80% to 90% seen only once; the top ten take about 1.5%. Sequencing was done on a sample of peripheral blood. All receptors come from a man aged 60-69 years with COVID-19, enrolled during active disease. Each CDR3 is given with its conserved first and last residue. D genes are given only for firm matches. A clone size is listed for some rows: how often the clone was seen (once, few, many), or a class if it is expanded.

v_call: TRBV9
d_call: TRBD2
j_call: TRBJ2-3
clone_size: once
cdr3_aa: CASSVPASGESDTQYF
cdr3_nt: TGTGCCAGCAGCGTACCAGCTAGCGGGGAGTCAGATACGCAGTATTTT

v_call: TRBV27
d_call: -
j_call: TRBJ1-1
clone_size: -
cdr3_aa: CASSPSGNTEAFF
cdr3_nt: TGTGCCAGCAGTCCTTCAGGGAACACTGAAGCTTTCTTT

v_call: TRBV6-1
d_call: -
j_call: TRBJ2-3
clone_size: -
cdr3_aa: CASSDGRAGRNRDTQYF
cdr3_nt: TGTGCCAGCAGTGACGGACGGGCGGGCCGTAATCGAGATACGCAGTATTTT

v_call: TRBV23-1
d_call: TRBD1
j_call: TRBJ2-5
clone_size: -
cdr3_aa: CASSRTIEPPGQRQNGKETQYF
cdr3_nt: TGCGCCAGCAGCCGCACCATTGAGCCCCCGGGACAGAGACAAAACGGTAAAGAGACCCAGTACTTC

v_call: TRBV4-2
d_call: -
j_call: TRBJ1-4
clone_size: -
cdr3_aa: CASSPSAGREKLFF
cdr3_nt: TGTGCCAGCAGCCCATCAGCGGGGAGGGAAAAACTGTTTTTT

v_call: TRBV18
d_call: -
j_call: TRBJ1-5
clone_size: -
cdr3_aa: CASSPGGVSNQPQHF
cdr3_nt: TGTGCCAGCTCACCAGGGGGGGTAAGCAATCAGCCCCAGCATTTT

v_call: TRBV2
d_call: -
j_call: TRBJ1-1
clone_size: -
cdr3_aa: CASSEMGGAFF
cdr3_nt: TGTGCCAGCAGTGAAATGGGGGGGGCTTTCTTT

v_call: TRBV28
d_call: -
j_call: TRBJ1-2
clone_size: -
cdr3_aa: CASSLSRGGYTF
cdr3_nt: TGTGCCAGCAGTCTTTCGAGGGGGGGCTACACCTTC

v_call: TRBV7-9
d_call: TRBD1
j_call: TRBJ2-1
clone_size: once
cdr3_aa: CASGRQGNYNEQFF
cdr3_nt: TGTGCCAGCGGGCGACAGGGAAATTACAATGAGCAGTTCTTC

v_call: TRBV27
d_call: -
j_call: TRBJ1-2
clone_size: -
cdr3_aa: CASSLGGAAPYNYGYTF
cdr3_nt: TGTGCCAGCAGTTTGGGGGGGGCAGCCCCGTATAACTATGGCTACACCTTC

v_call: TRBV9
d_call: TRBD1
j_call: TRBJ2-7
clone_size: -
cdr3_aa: CASGTGAHYEQYF
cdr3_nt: TGTGCCAGCGGGACAGGGGCGCACTACGAGCAGTACTTC

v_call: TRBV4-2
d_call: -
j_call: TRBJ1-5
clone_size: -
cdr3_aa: CASSQDRQPQHF
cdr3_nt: TGTGCCAGCAGCCAAGATCGGCAGCCCCAGCATTTT

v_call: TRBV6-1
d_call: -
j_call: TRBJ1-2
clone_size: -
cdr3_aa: CASSEYGLWLF
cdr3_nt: TGTGCCAGCAGTGAATACGGACTATGGCTATTC

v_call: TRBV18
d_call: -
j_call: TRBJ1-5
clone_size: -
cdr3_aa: CASSPPMGEGQHF
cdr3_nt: TGTGCCAGCTCACCACCGATGGGGGAGGGGCAGCATTTT

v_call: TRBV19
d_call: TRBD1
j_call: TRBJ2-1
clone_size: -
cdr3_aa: CASTPSGTGGGPAYNEQFF
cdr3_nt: TGTGCCAGTACCCCTAGCGGGACAGGGGGCGGTCCGGCATACAATGAGCAGTTCTTC

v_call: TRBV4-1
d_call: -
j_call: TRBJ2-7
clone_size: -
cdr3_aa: CASSQGQLYEQYF
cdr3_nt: TGCGCCAGCAGCCAAGGACAGCTCTACGAGCAGTACTTC

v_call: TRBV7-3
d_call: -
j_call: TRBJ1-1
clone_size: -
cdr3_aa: CASAIDIGVRAFF
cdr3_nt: TGTGCCAGCGCCATTGACATCGGGGTGAGGGCTTTCTTT

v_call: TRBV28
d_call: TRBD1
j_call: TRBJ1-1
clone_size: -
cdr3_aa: CASSLMGQGKGTEAFF
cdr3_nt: TGTGCCAGCAGCCTAATGGGACAGGGTAAGGGCACTGAAGCTTTCTTT

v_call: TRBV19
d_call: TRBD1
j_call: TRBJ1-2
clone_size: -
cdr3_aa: CASSIDRDYGYTF
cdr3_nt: TGTGCCAGTAGTATCGACAGGGACTATGGCTACACCTTC

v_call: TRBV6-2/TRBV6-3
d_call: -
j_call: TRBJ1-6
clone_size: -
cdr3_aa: CASSYSGRENSPLHF
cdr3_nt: TGTGCCAGCAGTTACTCGGGTAGGGAGAATTCACCCCTCCACTTT

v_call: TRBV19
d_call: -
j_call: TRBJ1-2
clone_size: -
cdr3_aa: CASSRGGLANYGYTF
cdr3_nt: TGTGCCAGTAGTAGGGGGGGACTAGCTAACTATGGCTACACCTTC

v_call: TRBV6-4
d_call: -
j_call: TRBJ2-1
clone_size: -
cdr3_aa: CASSDWGGNNEQFF
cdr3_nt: TGTGCCAGCAGTGACTGGGGCGGCAACAATGAGCAGTTCTTC

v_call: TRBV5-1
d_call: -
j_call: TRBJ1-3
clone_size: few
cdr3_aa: CASSLSSPRENTIYF
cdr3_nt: TGCGCCAGCAGCTTGTCAAGTCCGCGCGAAAACACCATATATTTT

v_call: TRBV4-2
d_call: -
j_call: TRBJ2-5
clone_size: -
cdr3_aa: CASSQSTGRQGETQYF
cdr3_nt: TGTGCCAGCAGCCAGTCAACGGGGCGGCAGGGGGAGACCCAGTACTTC

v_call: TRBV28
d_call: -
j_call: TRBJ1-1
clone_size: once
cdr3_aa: CASSLLNLNTEAFF
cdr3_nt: TGTGCCAGCAGTTTATTGAACTTAAACACTGAAGCTTTCTTT

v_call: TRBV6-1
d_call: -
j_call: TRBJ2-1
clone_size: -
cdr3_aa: CASSGFREGRGNEQFF
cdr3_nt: TGTGCCAGCAGTGGATTTAGGGAAGGAAGGGGCAATGAGCAGTTCTTC

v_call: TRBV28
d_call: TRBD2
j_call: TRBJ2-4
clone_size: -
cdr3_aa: CASSRLGLAGEGTKNIQYF
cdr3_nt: TGTGCCAGCAGCAGGCTGGGACTAGCGGGAGAGGGAACCAAAAACATTCAGTACTTC

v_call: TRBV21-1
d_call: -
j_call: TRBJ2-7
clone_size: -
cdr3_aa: CASSKGFGTRVSYEQYF
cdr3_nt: TGTGCCAGCAGCAAAGGGTTCGGGACTAGGGTCTCCTACGAGCAGTACTTC

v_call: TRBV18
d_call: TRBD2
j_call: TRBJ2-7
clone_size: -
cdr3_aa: CASSPAGAGLASHEQYF
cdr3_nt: TGTGCCAGCTCACCAGCAGGGGCCGGACTAGCCAGCCACGAGCAGTACTTC